The next 19 T cell receptor beta chains were all read from a single sample in a study of T cell repertoires in cytomegalovirus infection. MiXCR was run by TCRdb on the reads, yielding one entry per CDR3 protein. The sample contains 100,000 to 150,000 distinct CDR3 sequences, about 31% of which appear only once. For these receptors, no antigen is known. This specimen was CD8+ T cells from cultured PBMCs, taken from culture after CMV antigen stimulation. The receptors come from a human donor in good health (CMV status not recorded). Some clones in this sample may be carry-over from other donors' samples.

The rearrangement joins TRBV20-1 to TRBJ2-3, with unresolved D. Trimming removed 0 bases from V and 7 bases from J, with 11 bases in between. The germline V gene has CDR1 DFQATT and CDR2 SNEGSKA (reference sequence). The CDR3 length is 13 residues. This CDR3 is CSARENGRNTQYF. The CDR3 nucleotides read TGCAGTGCTAGAGAAAATGGACGAAATACGCAGTATTTT.

This clonotype was counted many times. V gene TRBV18 combines with J gene TRBJ1-4; the D is unclear. Trimming removed 1 base from V and 5 bases from J, with 17 bases in between. The CDR3 runs to 17 residues. Germline CDR1 reads KGHSH; CDR2 reads LQKENI. CDR3 protein: CASSPLDPSRSNEKLFF. The CDR3 region has the DNA TGTGCCAGCTCACCACTGGATCCCAGCCGGTCCAATGAAAAACTGTTTTTT.

V is TRBV5-4 and J is TRBJ2-5, with D perhaps TRBD1 (5 bases). Germline V lookup: CDR1 SGHNT, CDR2 YYREEE (reference sequence). Trimming left V 0 bases short and J 4 bases short, with 10 bases between. This CDR3 is 14 amino acids long. The CDR3, as DNA: TGTGCCAGCAGCTTGGAGGGGCGAGGAGAGACCCAGTACTTC. Amino acid sequence: CASSLEGRGETQYF.

The chain couples TRBV6-1 to TRBJ2-5; the match to TRBD2 covers 7 bases. The germline V gene has CDR1 MNHNS and CDR2 SASEGT. The CDR3 is 14 residues long. V shed 1 base, J shed 4 bases, and the junction held 3 bases outside the gene matches. The CDR3 DNA sequence: TGTGCCAGCAGTGAAGGAGGGACTATAGAGACCCAGTACTTC. This gives the protein CASSEGGTIETQYF.

Many counts were recorded for this clonotype. CDR3 sequence reads: CASSPHFRTNEKLFF. The CDR3 DNA is TGTGCCAGCAGCCCACATTTTAGAACTAATGAAAAACTGTTTTTT. J is TRBJ1-4 and V is TRBV4-2; D remains unclear. The length of the CDR3 is 15 residues. Germline CDR1 is LGHNA and CDR2 is YNFKEQ. V dropped 4 bases and J dropped 1 base, with 10 bases sitting between them.

CDR3 amino acids: CASSLGQVNSETQYF. The DNA for the CDR3 is TGTGCCAGCAGCCTGGGACAGGTAAATTCGGAGACCCAGTACTTC. This sequence joins TRBV5-6 and TRBJ2-5; 8 bases line up with TRBD1. The trim removed 4 bases at V and 5 bases at J, leaving 10 bases unmatched. This CDR3 is built from 15 residues. From germline, CDR1 is SGHDT and CDR2 YYEEEE.

The chain employs TRBV6-5 and TRBJ2-2; TRBD1 is a possible D gene (5 bases). With 4 bases removed from V and 1 base from J, the gap between germline ends came to 13 bases. This CDR3 region has 16 residues. In germline, CDR1 is MNHEY, CDR2 SVGAGI. This CDR3 is CASSFQTALNTGELFF. The CDR3 region has the DNA TGTGCCAGCAGTTTCCAGACAGCCTTGAACACCGGGGAGCTGTTTTTT.

This clonotype was recorded many times. V and J are TRBV7-8 and TRBJ2-3; the D gene is possibly TRBD1 (6 bases). The CDR3 contains 16 residues. V was shortened by 5 bases and J by 2 bases, with 17 bases between the two germline ends. Per the germline V gene, CDR1 is SGHVS and CDR2 is FQNEAQ. The DNA of the CDR3 is TGTGCCAGCAGCCTCACAGGGCGCCCATACACAGATACGCAGTATTTT. Protein sequence: CASSLTGRPYTDTQYF.

This clonotype was counted ten times or more. With a much larger clone just one base away, this may be a read error. The chain carries TRBV7-2 and TRBJ2-7; TRBD1 might be the D (6 bases). V was clipped by 4 bases and J by 2 bases, with 6 bases between them. The CDR3 loop spans 12 amino acids. Germline CDR1 SGHTA, CDR2 FQGNSA. This chain's CDR3 is CASSSGAYEQYF. For the CDR3, the DNA is TGTGCCAGCAGCTCAGGGGCCTACGAGCAGTACTTC.

J is TRBJ1-2 and V is TRBV6-5; TRBD1 is a possible D gene (5 bases). The CDR3 is 16 residues long. V was shortened by 6 bases and J by 6 bases, with 23 bases between the two germline ends. In germline, CDR1 is MNHEY, CDR2 SVGAGI. The CDR3 loop is CASRPQPGTPSDGYTF. The CDR3 DNA reads TGTGCCAGCAGACCCCAACCCGGGACCCCTTCAGATGGCTACACCTTC.

This chain links TRBV28 with TRBJ2-7; 8 nucleotides match TRBD1. Germline CDR1 and CDR2: MDHEN and SYDVKM. The junction had 20 bases not matched to a gene; V was cut back by 6 bases and J by 1 base. CDR3 size: 19 residues. The DNA of the CDR3 is TGTGCCAGCAGCAACCCAGTTCCGCGACGGACAGGGTTTTCCTACGAGCAGTACTTC. Amino acids: CASSNPVPRRTGFSYEQYF.

The rearrangement uses TRBV28 and TRBJ1-2; possibly TRBD1 for D (5 bases). V was clipped by 3 bases and J by 6 bases, with 17 bases between them. Germline V gene sequence: CDR1 MDHEN, CDR2 SYDVKM. CDR3 length: 15 amino acids. The CDR3 DNA is TGTGCCAGCAGTTTGAAGGGTCAGGGCAGACATGGCTACACCTTC. Translating gives CASSLKGQGRHGYTF.

There are many counts of this clonotype. This rearrangement joins TRBV7-2 to TRBJ2-1, with TRBD2 as a possible D gene (6 bases). This CDR3 has 14 amino acids. The V end was cut by 3 bases, the J end by 4 bases, with 10 bases between. Germline CDR1 reads SGHTA; CDR2 reads FQGNSA. Here the CDR3 DNA reads TGTGCCAGCAGCTTCGCGGGGCCGTACAATGAGCAGTTCTTC. This gives the protein CASSFAGPYNEQFF.

The chain couples TRBV5-1 to TRBJ2-2, with 10 nucleotides matching TRBD2. Looked up from germline, CDR1 is SGHRS and CDR2 is YFSETQ. The J segment lost 5 bases and the V segment lost 5 bases, leaving 9 bases of the junction unmatched. This CDR3 comprises 16 residues. This CDR3 reads CASSSSGGALTGELFF. The CDR3 DNA is TGCGCCAGCAGTTCGAGCGGGGGGGCCTTAACCGGGGAGCTGTTTTTT.

This clonotype was detected ten times or more. The chain couples TRBV7-6 to TRBJ2-5; 7 positions agree with TRBD2. Germline CDR1 SGHVS, CDR2 FNYEAQ. This CDR3 is built from 12 residues. The ends lost 5 bases at V and 7 bases at J; junction bases unmatched: 4. CDR3 region: CASSPGEGTQYF. The CDR3 DNA is TGTGCCAGCAGCCCGGGGGAGGGGACCCAGTACTTC.

The V and J genes are TRBV12-3 or TRBV12-4 and TRBJ1-2; TRBD1 is a possible D gene (6 bases). The V end was cut by 2 bases, the J end by 0 bases, with 13 bases between. The CDR3 has 16 residues. Here the CDR3 reads CASSLSDSPTNYGYTF. DNA for the CDR3: TGTGCCAGCAGTTTATCGGACAGCCCTACTAACTATGGCTACACCTTC.

The chain is built from TRBV4-2 and TRBJ2-3; tentatively, D is TRBD1 (5 bases). The CDR3 length is 17 residues. Germline values: CDR1 LGHNA, CDR2 YNFKEQ. With 1 base removed from V and 1 base from J, the gap between germline ends came to 15 bases. CDR3 bases: TGTGCCAGCAGCCAAGGAATTCTCGACAGAGGCACAGATACGCAGTATTTT. Protein: CASSQGILDRGTDTQYF.

This clonotype was detected many times. This chain uses TRBV28 with TRBJ1-2; D remains unclear. Per the germline V gene, CDR1 is MDHEN and CDR2 is SYDVKM. V lost 1 base to trimming and J lost 4 bases, with 7 bases between them. This CDR3 region has 13 residues. The CDR3, as DNA: TGTGCCAGCAGTTTATCCCCAGGCTATGGCTACACCTTC. Amino acids: CASSLSPGYGYTF.

The chain combines TRBV20-1 with TRBJ1-5; the D gene is possibly TRBD1 (5 bases). Germline CDR1 is DFQATT and CDR2 is SNEGSKA (reference sequence). With 3 bases removed from V and 3 bases from J, the gap between germline ends came to 9 bases. This CDR3 region has 13 residues. The CDR3 here is CSASRDSNQPQHF. The CDR3 coding sequence is TGCAGTGCTAGCCGGGACTCCAATCAGCCCCAGCATTTT.